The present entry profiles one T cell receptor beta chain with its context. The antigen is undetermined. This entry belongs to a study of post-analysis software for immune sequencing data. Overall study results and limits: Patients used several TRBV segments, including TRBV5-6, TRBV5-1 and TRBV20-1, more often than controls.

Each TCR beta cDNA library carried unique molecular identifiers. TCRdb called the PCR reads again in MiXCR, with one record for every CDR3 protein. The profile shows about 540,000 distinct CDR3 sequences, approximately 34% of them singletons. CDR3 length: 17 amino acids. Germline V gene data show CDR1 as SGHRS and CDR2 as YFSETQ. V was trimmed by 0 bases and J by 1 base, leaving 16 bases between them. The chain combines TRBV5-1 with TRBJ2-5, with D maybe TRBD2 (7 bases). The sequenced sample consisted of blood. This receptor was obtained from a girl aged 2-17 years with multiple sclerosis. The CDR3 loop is CASSLAGASGRQETQYF. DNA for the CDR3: TGCGCCAGCAGCTTGGCAGGGGCTAGCGGACGCCAAGAGACCCAGTACTTC.